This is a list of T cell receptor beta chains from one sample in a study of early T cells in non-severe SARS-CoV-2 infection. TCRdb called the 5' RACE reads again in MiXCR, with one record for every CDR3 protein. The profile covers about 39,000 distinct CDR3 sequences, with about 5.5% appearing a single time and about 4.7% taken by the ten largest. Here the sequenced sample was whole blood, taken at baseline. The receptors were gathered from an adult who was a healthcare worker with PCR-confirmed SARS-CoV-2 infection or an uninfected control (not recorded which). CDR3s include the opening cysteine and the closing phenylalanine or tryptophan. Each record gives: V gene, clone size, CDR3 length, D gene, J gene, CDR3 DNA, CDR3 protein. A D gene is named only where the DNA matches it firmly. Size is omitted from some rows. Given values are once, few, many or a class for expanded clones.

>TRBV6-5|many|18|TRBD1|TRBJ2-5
TGTGCCAGCAGTTTTACTCGACCGTTCGGGACAGGGCAAGAGACCCAGTACTTC
CASSFTRPFGTGQETQYF
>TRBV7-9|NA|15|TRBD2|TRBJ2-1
TGTGCCAGCAGCGGGACTAGCGGGAGTATTGATGAGCAGTTCTTC
CASSGTSGSIDEQFF
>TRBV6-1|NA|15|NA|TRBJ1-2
TGTGCCAGCAGTGAAGATTCGGGGAGTTTTTATGGCTACACCTTC
CASSEDSGSFYGYTF
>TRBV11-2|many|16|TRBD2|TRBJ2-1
TGTGCCAGCAGCCCCTTTGGAGCGGGGCCTTTCTATGAGCAGTTCTTC
CASSPFGAGPFYEQFF
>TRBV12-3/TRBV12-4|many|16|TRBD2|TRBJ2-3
TGTGCCAGCAGTCCCTCGGGAGCGGGGAGCACAGATACGCAGTATTTT
CASSPSGAGSTDTQYF
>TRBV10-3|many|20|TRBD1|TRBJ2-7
TGTGCCATCAGTGACCAAAGTGGGGTACAGGGGACCCAGTATAGAAGGGAGCAGTACTTC
CAISDQSGVQGTQYRREQYF
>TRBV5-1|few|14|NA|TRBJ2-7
TGCGCCAGCAGCTTGGAACGGATTCCGGGCGAGCAGTACTTC
CASSLERIPGEQYF
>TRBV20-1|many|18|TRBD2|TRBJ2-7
TGCAGTGCTAGCGCCAGAGCGGGGGGGCATGAGAACTCCTACGAGCAGTACTTC
CSASARAGGHENSYEQYF
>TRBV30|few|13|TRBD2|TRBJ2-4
TGTGCCTGGAACGGGGGGACCCCTTCCATTCAGTACTTC
CAWNGGTPSIQYF
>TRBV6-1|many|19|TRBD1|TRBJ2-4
TGTGCCAGCAGTCCTCCGGGACAGGGGGCAATAATCGCCAAAAACATTCAGTACTTC
CASSPPGQGAIIAKNIQYF
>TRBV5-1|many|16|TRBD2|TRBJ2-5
TGCGCCAGCAGCTCGATGGGACTAGCGGGAGCAGAGACCCAGTACTTC
CASSSMGLAGAETQYF
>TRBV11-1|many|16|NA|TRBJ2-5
TGTGCCAGCAGCCAACCACACCTCCGACAAAAAGAGACCCAGTACTTC
CASSQPHLRQKETQYF
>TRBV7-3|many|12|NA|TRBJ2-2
TGTGCCAGCAGCTTAACCGCCGGGGAGCTGTTTTTT
CASSLTAGELFF
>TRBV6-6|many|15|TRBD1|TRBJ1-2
TGTGCCAGCAGTTCCCCGGGACAGGGGACCTATGGCTACACCTTC
CASSSPGQGTYGYTF
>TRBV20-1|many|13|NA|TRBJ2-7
TGCAGTGCCGCAGTCCCTTTTACCGACGAGCAGTACTTC
CSAAVPFTDEQYF
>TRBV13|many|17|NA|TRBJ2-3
TGTGCCAGCAAAGGGCAGGGATTGGGGATTAGCACAGATACGCAGTATTTT
CASKGQGLGISTDTQYF
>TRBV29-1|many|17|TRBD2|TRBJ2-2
TGCAGCGTTGAACTTTTAACTAGCGGGGTTCGAGTAGGGGAGCTGTTTTTT
CSVELLTSGVRVGELFF
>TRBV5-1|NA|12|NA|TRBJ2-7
TGCGCCAGCAGACTGGACGCATACGAGCAGTACTTC
CASRLDAYEQYF
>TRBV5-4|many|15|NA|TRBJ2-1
TGTGCCAGCAGCCCCCTAATGGGACGAGACAATGAGCAGTTCTTC
CASSPLMGRDNEQFF
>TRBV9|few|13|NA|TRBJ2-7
TGTGCCAGCAGCGTAGGGATTGGGAACGAGCAGTACTTC
CASSVGIGNEQYF
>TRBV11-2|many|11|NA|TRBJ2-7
TGTGCCAGGAACGAGTCTGGGGAGCAGTACTTC
CARNESGEQYF
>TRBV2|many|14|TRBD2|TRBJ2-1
TGTGCCAGCAGGGACGGGACTAGGTACAATGAGCAGTTCTTC
CASRDGTRYNEQFF
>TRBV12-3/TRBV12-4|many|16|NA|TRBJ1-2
TGTGCCAGCAGTCCCGGAGGGATTAGGACTAACTATGGCTACACCTTC
CASSPGGIRTNYGYTF
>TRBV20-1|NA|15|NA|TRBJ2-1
TGCAGTGCTCTAGCCCCCTCATGGGGCTACAATGAGCAGTTCTTC
CSALAPSWGYNEQFF
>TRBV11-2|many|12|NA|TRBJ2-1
TGTGCCAGCAGCTTAGTTGCGGCGGAGCAGTTCTTC
CASSLVAAEQFF
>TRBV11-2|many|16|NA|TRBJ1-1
TGTGCCAGCAGCTTAACGGGACGCCCAGGGGACACTGAAGCTTTCTTT
CASSLTGRPGDTEAFF
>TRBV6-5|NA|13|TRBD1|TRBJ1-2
TGTGCCAGCAGGCCGGGACAGAGATATGGCTACACCTTC
CASRPGQRYGYTF
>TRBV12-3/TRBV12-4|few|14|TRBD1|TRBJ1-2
TGTGCCAGCAGTTTCGGACAGGGCGGGAATGGCTACACCTTC
CASSFGQGGNGYTF
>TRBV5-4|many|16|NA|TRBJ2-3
TGTGCCAGCAGCTTGGCCCCCGGGGCACCCACAGATACGCAGTATTTT
CASSLAPGAPTDTQYF